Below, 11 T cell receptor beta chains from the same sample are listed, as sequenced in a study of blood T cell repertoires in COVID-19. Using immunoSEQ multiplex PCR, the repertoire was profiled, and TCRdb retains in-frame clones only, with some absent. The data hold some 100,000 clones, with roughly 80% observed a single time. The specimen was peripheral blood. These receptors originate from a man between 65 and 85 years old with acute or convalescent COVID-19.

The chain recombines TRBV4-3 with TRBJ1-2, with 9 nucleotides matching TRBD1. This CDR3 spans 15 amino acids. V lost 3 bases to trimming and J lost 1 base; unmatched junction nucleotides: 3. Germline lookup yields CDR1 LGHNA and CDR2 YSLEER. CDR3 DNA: TGCGCCAGCAGCCAGGACAGGGGTGTTAACTATGGCTACACCTTC. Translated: CASSQDRGVNYGYTF.

The CDR3 coding sequence is TGTGCCATCAGTCAGGGGGCTGGCAATCAGCCCCAGCATTTT. Translated, it gives CAISQGAGNQPQHF. This rearrangement joins TRBV10-3 to TRBJ1-5, with 8 bases matching TRBD1. This CDR3 comprises 14 residues. V shed 5 bases and J 2 bases; nucleotides not matched to a gene: 2. Germline CDR1 is ENHRY and CDR2 is SYGVKD.

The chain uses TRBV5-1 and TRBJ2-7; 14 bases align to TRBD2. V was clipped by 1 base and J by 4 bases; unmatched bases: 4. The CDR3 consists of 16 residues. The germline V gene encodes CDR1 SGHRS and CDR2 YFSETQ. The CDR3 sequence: CASSLRGTSGSYEQYF. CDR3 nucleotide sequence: TGCGCCAGCAGCTTGAGAGGGACTAGCGGGAGTTACGAGCAGTACTTC.

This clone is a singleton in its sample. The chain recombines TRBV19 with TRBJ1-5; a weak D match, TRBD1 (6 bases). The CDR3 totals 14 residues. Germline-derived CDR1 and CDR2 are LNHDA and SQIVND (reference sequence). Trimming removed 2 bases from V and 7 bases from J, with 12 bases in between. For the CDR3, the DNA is TGTGCCAGTAGTATAACAGGGAGAGGGCAGCCCCAGCATTTT. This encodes CASSITGRGQPQHF.

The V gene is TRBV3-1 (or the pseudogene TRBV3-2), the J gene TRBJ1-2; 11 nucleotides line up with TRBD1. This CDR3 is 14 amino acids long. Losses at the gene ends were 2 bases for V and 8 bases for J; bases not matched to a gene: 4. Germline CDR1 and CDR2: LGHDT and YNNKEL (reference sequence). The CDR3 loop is CASSQRDRGEGYTF. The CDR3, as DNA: TGTGCCAGCAGCCAAAGGGACAGGGGGGAAGGCTACACCTTC.

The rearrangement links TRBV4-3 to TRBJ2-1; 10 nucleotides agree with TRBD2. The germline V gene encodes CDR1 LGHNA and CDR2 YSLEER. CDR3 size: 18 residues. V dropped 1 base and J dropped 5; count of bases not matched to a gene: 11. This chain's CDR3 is CASSQALPLAGGNNEQFF. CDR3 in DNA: TGCGCCAGCAGCCAAGCCCTTCCTTTAGCGGGGGGAAACAATGAGCAGTTCTTC.

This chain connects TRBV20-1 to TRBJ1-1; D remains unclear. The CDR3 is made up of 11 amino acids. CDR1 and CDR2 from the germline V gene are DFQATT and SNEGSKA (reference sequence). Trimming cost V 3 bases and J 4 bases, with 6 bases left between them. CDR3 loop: CSASPGTEAFF. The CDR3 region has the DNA TGCAGTGCTAGTCCGGGCACTGAAGCTTTCTTT.

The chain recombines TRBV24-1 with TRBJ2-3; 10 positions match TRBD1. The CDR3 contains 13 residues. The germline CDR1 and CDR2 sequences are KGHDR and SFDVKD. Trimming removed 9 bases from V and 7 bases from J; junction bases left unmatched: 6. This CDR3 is CATSPGQGHTQYF. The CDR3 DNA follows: TGTGCCACCTCTCCGGGACAGGGGCATACGCAGTATTTT.

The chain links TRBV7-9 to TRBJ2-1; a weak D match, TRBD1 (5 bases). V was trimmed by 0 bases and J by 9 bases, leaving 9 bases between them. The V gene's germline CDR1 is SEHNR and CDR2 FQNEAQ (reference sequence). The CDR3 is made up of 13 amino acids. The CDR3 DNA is TGTGCCAGCAGCTTAGCTCGCCAGGGTGAGCAGTTCTTC. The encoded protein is CASSLARQGEQFF.

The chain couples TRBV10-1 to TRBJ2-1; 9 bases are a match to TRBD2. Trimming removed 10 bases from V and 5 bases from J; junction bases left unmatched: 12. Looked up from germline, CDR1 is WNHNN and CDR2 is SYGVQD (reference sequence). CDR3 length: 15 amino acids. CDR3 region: CATVGVAGDHNEQFF. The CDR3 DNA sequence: TGCGCCACTGTCGGGGTAGCGGGGGACCACAATGAGCAGTTCTTC.

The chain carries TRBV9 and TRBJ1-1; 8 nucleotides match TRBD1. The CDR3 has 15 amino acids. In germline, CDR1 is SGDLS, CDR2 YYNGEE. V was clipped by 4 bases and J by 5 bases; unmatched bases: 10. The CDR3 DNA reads TGTGCCAGCAGCCTTCAGGGACAGGCCACGACTGAAGCTTTCTTT. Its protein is CASSLQGQATTEAFF.